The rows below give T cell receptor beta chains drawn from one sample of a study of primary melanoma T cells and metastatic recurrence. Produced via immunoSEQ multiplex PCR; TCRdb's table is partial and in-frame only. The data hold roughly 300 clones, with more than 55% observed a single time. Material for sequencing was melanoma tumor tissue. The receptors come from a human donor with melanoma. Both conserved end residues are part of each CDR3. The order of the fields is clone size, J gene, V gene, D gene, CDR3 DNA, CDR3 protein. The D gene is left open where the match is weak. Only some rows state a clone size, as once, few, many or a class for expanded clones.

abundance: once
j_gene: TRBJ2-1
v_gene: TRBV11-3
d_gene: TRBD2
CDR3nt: TGTGCCAGCAGCTCCAGAGGTAGCGGGAAAGTCAGCCCCTACAATGAGCAGTTCTTC
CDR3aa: CASSSRGSGKVSPYNEQFF

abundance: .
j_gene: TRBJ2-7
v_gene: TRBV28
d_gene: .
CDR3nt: TGTGCCAGCGTCGGTGGACGCCAAGGGGCCCACGAGCAGTACTTC
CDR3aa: CASVGGRQGAHEQYF

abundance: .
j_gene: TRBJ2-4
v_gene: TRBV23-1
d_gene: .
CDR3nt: TGCGCCAGCAGCTTGGGGCAGCTAGCCAAAAACATTCAGTACTTC
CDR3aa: CASSLGQLAKNIQYF

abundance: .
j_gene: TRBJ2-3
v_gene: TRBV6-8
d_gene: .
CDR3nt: TGTGCCAGCACCCGTAGGGGAGATACGCAGTATTTT
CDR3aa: CASTRRGDTQYF

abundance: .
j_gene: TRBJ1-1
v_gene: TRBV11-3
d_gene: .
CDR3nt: TGTGCCAGCAGCCGCACTGGCCAAGGGGCCACTGAAGCTTTCTTT
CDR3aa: CASSRTGQGATEAFF

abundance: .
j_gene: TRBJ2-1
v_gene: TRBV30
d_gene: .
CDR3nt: TGTGCCTGGAGTGGGGACTGGGAGGCGAATAATGAGCAGTTCTTC
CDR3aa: CAWSGDWEANNEQFF

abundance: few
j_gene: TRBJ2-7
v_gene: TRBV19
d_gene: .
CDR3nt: TGTGCCAGTAGTAGGGCCCAGTCCTCCTACGAGCAGTACTTC
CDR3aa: CASSRAQSSYEQYF

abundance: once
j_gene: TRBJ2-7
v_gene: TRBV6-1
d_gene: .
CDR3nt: TGTGCCAGCAGTGAAGCTGTGACAGCCTCCTACGAGCAGTACTTC
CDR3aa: CASSEAVTASYEQYF

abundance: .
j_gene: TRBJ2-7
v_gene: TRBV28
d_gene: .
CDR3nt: TGTGCCAGCAGTTTATCGGAATACGAGCAGTACTTC
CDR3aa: CASSLSEYEQYF

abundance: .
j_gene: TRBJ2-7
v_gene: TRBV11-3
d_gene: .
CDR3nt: TGTGCCAGCAGCTTGCGGGACTTCCCCTACGAGCAGTACTTC
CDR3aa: CASSLRDFPYEQYF

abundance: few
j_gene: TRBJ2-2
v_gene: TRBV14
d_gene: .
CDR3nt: TGTGCCAGCAGCCAAGGGGGCGGGGAGCTGTTTTTT
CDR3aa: CASSQGGGELFF

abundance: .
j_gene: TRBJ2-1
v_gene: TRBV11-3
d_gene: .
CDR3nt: TGTGCCAGCAGCTTAATAGGGGGACGGGATGAGCAGTTCTTC
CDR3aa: CASSLIGGRDEQFF

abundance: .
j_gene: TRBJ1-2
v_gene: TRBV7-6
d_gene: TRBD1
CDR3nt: TGTGCCAGCAGCCCCCGGACAGGGGGCGGTTACTATGGCTACACCTTC
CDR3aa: CASSPRTGGGYYGYTF

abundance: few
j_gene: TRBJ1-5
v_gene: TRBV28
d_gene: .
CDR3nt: TGTGCCAGCCAACAGGGCTCGGTGTATAGCAATCAGCCCCAGCATTTT
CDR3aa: CASQQGSVYSNQPQHF

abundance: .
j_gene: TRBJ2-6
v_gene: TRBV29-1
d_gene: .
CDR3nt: TGCAGCGTTGAAGAGGGGAGCTCTGGGGCCAACGTCCTGACTTTC
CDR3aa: CSVEEGSSGANVLTF

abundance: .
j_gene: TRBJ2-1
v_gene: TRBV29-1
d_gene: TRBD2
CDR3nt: TGCAGCGTCCCCCTAGCGGGAAATGAGCAGTTCTTC
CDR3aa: CSVPLAGNEQFF

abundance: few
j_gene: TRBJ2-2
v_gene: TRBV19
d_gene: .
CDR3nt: TGTGCCAGCGAAGTGGCGGCGAACACCGGGGAGCTGTTTTTT
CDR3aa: CASEVAANTGELFF

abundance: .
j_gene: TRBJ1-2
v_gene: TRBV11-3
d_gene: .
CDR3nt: TGTGCCAGCAGCTTAGGACAGTTGGTGGGCGGCTACACCTTC
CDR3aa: CASSLGQLVGGYTF

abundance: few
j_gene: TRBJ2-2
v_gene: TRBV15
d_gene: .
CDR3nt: TGTGCCACCAGCAGAGCCGGGTTGGGGACTGGGGCCGCCGGGGAGCTGTTTTTT
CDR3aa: CATSRAGLGTGAAGELFF

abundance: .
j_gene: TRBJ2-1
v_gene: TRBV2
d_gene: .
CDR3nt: TGTGCCAGTGTCACATTGGGGACACCGCAGTTCTTC
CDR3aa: CASVTLGTPQFF

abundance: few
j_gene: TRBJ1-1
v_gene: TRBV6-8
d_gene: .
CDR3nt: TGTGCCAGCAGGGAGGAGGCGTTCATGAACACTGAAGCTTTCTTT
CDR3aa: CASREEAFMNTEAFF

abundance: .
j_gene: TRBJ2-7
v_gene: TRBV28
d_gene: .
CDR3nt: TGTGCCAGCAGTTTACCCGCTCTGGGCTACGAGCAGTACTTC
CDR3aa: CASSLPALGYEQYF

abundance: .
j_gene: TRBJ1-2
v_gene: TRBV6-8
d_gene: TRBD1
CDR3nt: TGTGCCAGCAGGCCCGACAGGGTGGCTGGCTACACCTTC
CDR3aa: CASRPDRVAGYTF

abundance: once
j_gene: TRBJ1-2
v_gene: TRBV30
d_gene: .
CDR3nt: TGTGCCTGCCACGCTGGACTGCGCTATGGCTACACCTTC
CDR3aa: CACHAGLRYGYTF

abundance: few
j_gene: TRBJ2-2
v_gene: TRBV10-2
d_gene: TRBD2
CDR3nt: TGCGCCAGCACCGACGGGCGGGAGTGGACCGGGGAGCTGTTTTTT
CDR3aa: CASTDGREWTGELFF

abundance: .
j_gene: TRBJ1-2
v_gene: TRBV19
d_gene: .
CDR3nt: TGTGCCAGTAGGGGGGTGCCCCCTAACTATGGCTACACCTTC
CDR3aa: CASRGVPPNYGYTF

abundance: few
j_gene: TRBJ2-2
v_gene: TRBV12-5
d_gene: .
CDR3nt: TGTGCTAGTCGGCCGGGGGGCAACACCGGGGAGCTGTTTTTT
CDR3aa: CASRPGGNTGELFF

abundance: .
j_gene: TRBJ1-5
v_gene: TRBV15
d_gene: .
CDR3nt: TGTGCCACCAGCAGAGGGGGGCCGACGTCGCCCCAGCATTTT
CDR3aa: CATSRGGPTSPQHF

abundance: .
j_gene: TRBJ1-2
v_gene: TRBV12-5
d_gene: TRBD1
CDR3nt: TGTGCTAGTGCCCCGACAGGGGCGCCCCAATCGGGTGGCTACACCTTC
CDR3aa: CASAPTGAPQSGGYTF

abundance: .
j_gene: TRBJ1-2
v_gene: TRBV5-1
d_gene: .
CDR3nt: TGCGCCAGCAGCTCCGGCGGCGTCCGGTCCTCCCTTGGCTACACCTTC
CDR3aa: CASSSGGVRSSLGYTF

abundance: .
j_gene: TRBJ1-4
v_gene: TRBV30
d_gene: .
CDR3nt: TGTGCCTGGAGTGTAGGTGAAAAACTGTTTTTT
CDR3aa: CAWSVGEKLFF

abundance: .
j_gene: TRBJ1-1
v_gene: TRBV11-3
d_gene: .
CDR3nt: TGTGCCAGCAGCGCCGCCCGGGCAAACACTGAAGCTTTCTTT
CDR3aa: CASSAARANTEAFF

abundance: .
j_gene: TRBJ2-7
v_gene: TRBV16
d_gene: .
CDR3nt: TGTGCCAGCAGCCAAGGGGATGGCGAGCAGTACTTC
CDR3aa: CASSQGDGEQYF

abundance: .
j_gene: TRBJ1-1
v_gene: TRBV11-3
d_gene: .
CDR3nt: TGTGCCAGCAGCCGTACGGGGGGGCTGGATGAAGCTTTCTTT
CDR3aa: CASSRTGGLDEAFF

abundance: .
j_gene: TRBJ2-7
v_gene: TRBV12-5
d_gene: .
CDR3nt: TGTGCCAGCACCCCGGTGGGCTCCCCCTCCTACGAGCAGTACTTC
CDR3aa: CASTPVGSPSYEQYF

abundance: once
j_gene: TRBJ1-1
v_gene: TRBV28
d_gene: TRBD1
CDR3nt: TGTGCCAGCAGTTTCCCCCCCTCAGGGGGCACTGAAGCTTTCTTT
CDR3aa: CASSFPPSGGTEAFF

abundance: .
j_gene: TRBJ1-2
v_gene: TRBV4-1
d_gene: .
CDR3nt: TGCGCCAGCAGCCGCACTACCGGGGAAAACTATGGCTACACCTTC
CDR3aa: CASSRTTGENYGYTF

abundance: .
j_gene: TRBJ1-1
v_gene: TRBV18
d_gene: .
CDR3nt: TGTGCCAGCTCACCACGCCCGGGCCTCGATGGGTTCACTGAAGCTTTCTTT
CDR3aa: CASSPRPGLDGFTEAFF

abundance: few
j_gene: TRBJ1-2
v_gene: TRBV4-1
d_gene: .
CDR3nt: TGCGCCAGCAGCCAAGCCGGGCCCGGGGGCTATGGCTACACCTTC
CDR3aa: CASSQAGPGGYGYTF

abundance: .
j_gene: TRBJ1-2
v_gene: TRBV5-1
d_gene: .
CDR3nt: TGCGCCAGCAGCCCGCTCGCAGCCGCCTATGGCTACACCTTC
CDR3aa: CASSPLAAAYGYTF

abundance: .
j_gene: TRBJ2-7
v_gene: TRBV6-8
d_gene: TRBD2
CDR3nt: TGTGCCAGCAGCCCCCCCCTAACTAGCGGGAGGTACGAGCAGTACTTC
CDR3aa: CASSPPLTSGRYEQYF

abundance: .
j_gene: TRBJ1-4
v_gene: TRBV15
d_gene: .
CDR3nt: TGTGCCACCAGCAGAGAACCCGGCCGGGTCGAAAAACTGTTTTTT
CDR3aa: CATSREPGRVEKLFF

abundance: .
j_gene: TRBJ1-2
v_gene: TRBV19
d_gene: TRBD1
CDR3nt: TGTGCCAGTAGTCCAGGGGACAGGGCGGTCTATGGCTACACCTTC
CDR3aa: CASSPGDRAVYGYTF

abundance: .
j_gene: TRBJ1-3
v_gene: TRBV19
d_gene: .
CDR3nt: TGTGCCAGTAGTCCGGAGAGGTTCCTCGGAAACACCATATATTTT
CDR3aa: CASSPERFLGNTIYF

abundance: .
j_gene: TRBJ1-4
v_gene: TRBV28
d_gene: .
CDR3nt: TGTGCCAGCGGGCGGGGCGCAACTAATGAAAAACTGTTTTTT
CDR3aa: CASGRGATNEKLFF

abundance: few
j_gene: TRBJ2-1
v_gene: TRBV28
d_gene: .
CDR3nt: TGTGCCAGCAGTCGGGGGAACGGACTATCCCCTGAGCAGTTCTTC
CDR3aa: CASSRGNGLSPEQFF

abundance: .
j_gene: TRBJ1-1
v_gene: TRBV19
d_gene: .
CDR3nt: TGTGCCAGTAGTATTTTGGGGGCCCGTTTAAGGAACACTGAAGCTTTCTTT
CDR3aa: CASSILGARLRNTEAFF

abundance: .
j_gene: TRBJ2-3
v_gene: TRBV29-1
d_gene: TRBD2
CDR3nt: TGCAGCGTCGGGGAACTAGCGGGAGGACCAGATACGCAGTATTTT
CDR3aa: CSVGELAGGPDTQYF

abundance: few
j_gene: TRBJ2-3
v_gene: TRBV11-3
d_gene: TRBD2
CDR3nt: TGTGCCAGCAGCTTCTCCGGGACTAGCGGGCCCGCCCCCACAGATACGCAGTATTTT
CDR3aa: CASSFSGTSGPAPTDTQYF

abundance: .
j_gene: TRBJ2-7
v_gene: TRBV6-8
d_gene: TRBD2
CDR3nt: TGTGCCAGCAGGCCGGGAGGGTGGGCCTACGAGCAGTACTTC
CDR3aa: CASRPGGWAYEQYF